This record looks at one T cell receptor (beta chain) sequence and its context. The antigen remains undetermined. Possible read error: a much larger clone is one base away. The length of the CDR3 is 13 residues. The V and J ends lost 3 bases and 6 bases respectively, with 8 bases between them. Germline V lookup: CDR1 KGHDR, CDR2 SFDVKD. This entry belongs to a study of T cells in Graves' hyperthyroidism and ophthalmopathy. Amplification of TCR beta CDR3 regions was performed using RNA transcripts as template. In the first-round RT-PCR of the TCR CDR3, the HTBI primer set was used. TCRdb redid the calling of the multiplex PCR reads with MiXCR, one entry per CDR3 protein. The sample records hundreds of thousands of distinct CDR3 sequences, approximately 44% being singletons. Patients aged 18 to 65 with hyperthyroidism were newly diagnosed, with duration under 2 months. Thyroid ultrasound and orbital computed tomography, with clinical symptoms and serum thyroxine and TRAb, informed diagnoses.

Study-wide findings and caveats: Model predictions of ophthalmopathy came a median approximately 6 months before onset. Most thyroid clonotypes expanded above 0.001 were also detected in blood.

Input material: peripheral blood or thyroid tissue (not recorded which). V usage is TRBV24-1 and J usage is TRBJ1-5; D is unclear. The origin of this receptor is a woman younger than 30 with Graves' hyperthyroidism. CDR3 protein: CATSDEPSQPQHF. CDR3 coding DNA: TGTGCCACCAGTGATGAGCCTAGTCAGCCCCAGCATTTT.